This TCR beta chain is drawn from a study of identical twins. CDR3 length: 12 residues. Germline V gene data show CDR1 as MGHDK and CDR2 as SYGVNS. Trimming stripped 3 bases from V and 7 bases from J, with 7 bases between. It was template switching that added a universal primer site, and there were unique molecular identifiers on the cDNA. TCRdb recomputed calls from the 5' RACE reads with MiXCR, one row per CDR3 protein. This table holds 550,000 to 700,000 distinct CDR3 sequences, roughly 20% found once. This clonotype was recorded many times. Its antigen is currently unknown. Overall study findings and caveats: Possibly, invariant MAIT and iNKT cells partly confounded zero-insertion analyses. Among monozygotic twins, out-of-frame TCR alpha sharing exceeded what models predicted.

The same data also contributed to another study, on T cells expressing NK-cell markers.

The specimen was PBMCs. This TCR was sampled from a woman between 18 and 29 years old in good health. This sequence joins TRBV25-1 and TRBJ2-1, with D possibly TRBD1 on 5 matching bases. CDR3 protein: CASSDNRNEQFF. CDR3 nucleotides: TGTGCCAGCAGTGATAACAGGAATGAGCAGTTCTTC.